The rows below give T cell receptor beta chains drawn from one sample of a study of blood T cell repertoires in COVID-19. Measured with immunoSEQ multiplex PCR; TCRdb has only the in-frame clones, and not every one. The data contain roughly 68,000 clones, more than 80% of them seen just once; the ten biggest clones take up 6.7%. The sample was peripheral blood. The receptors were gathered from a woman older than 75 with active COVID-19. CDR3s include the opening cysteine and the closing phenylalanine or tryptophan. Fields, in order: clone size, D gene, J gene, V gene, CDR3 DNA, CDR3 protein. A D gene is named only where the DNA matches it firmly. Not every row has a clone size; where given, it reads once, few, many or a size class.

size: NA; D: NA; J: TRBJ2-5; V: TRBV6-5; DNA: TGTGCCAGCAGACCCCGGGACACCCAAGAGACCCAGTACTTC; CDR3: CASRPRDTQETQYF
size: NA; D: NA; J: TRBJ2-7; V: TRBV11-1; DNA: TGTGCCAGCAGCCCGGGGGAGAGCTCCTACGAGCAGTACTTC; CDR3: CASSPGESSYEQYF
size: NA; D: NA; J: TRBJ1-5; V: TRBV28; DNA: TGTGCCAGCAGTCCTCCTCCCGGGATGACTAATCAGCCCCAGCATTTT; CDR3: CASSPPPGMTNQPQHF
size: NA; D: NA; J: TRBJ2-5; V: TRBV6-6; DNA: TGTGCCAGCAGTGCACAAGGGACAACGACCCAGTACTTC; CDR3: CASSAQGTTTQYF
size: NA; D: TRBD2; J: TRBJ2-1; V: TRBV11-3; DNA: TGTGCCAGCAGCTTAGTTGCGGGAGGGCCTGGTGAGCAGTTCTTC; CDR3: CASSLVAGGPGEQFF
size: NA; D: NA; J: TRBJ2-3; V: TRBV10-3; DNA: TGTGCCATCAGTTCCGGACTAAGCACAGATACGCAGTATTTT; CDR3: CAISSGLSTDTQYF
size: once; D: NA; J: TRBJ2-7; V: TRBV27; DNA: TGTGCCAGCAGTAACCCCAGGCTAGCAAGCTACGAGCAGTACTTC; CDR3: CASSNPRLASYEQYF
size: NA; D: NA; J: TRBJ1-2; V: TRBV6-6; DNA: TGTGCCAGCAGGACGGGGGACAACTATGGCTACACCTTC; CDR3: CASRTGDNYGYTF
size: NA; D: NA; J: TRBJ1-2; V: TRBV2; DNA: TGTGCCAGCAGTGAAGTTAGGGGGTCTGGCTACACCTTC; CDR3: CASSEVRGSGYTF
size: NA; D: NA; J: TRBJ2-1; V: TRBV7-2; DNA: TGTGCCAGCCTGGGGGCAGCGGCATACAATGAGCAGTTCTTC; CDR3: CASLGAAAYNEQFF
size: once; D: NA; J: TRBJ2-1; V: TRBV6-1; DNA: TGTGCCAGCAGGGAAGGGCGGGGTGGCAGGTACAATGAGCAGTTCTTC; CDR3: CASREGRGGRYNEQFF
size: NA; D: TRBD1; J: TRBJ1-4; V: TRBV10-2; DNA: TGCGCCAGCAGTGAGTTAACAGGGGTGGAAAAACTGTTTTTT; CDR3: CASSELTGVEKLFF
size: NA; D: NA; J: TRBJ1-3; V: TRBV7-3; DNA: TGTGCCAGCGGGACTCCTGGAAACACCATATATTTT; CDR3: CASGTPGNTIYF
size: NA; D: TRBD2; J: TRBJ2-3; V: TRBV7-2; DNA: TGTGCCAGCAGCTCTAAGCGGGAATTGGGGTATACGCAGTATTTT; CDR3: CASSSKRELGYTQYF
size: NA; D: TRBD1; J: TRBJ2-2; V: TRBV5-5; DNA: TGTGCCAGCTCCACAGGGGCGAACACCGGGGAGCTGTTTTTT; CDR3: CASSTGANTGELFF
size: NA; D: TRBD1; J: TRBJ1-1; V: TRBV7-8; DNA: TGTGCCAGCCATGTTAACAGGGGGGCTAACACTGAAGCTTTCTTT; CDR3: CASHVNRGANTEAFF
size: NA; D: NA; J: TRBJ1-1; V: TRBV21-1; DNA: TGTGCCAGCAGCAAAGAGAAACAGACGAACACTGAAGCTTTCTTT; CDR3: CASSKEKQTNTEAFF
size: NA; D: NA; J: TRBJ2-3; V: TRBV20-1; DNA: TGCAGTGCTAGTCCCGGGACTTCCACGGGCACAGATACGCAGTATTTT; CDR3: CSASPGTSTGTDTQYF
size: NA; D: NA; J: TRBJ1-4; V: TRBV18; DNA: TGTGCCAGCTCACCGGTGGCCAATGAAAAACTGTTTTTT; CDR3: CASSPVANEKLFF
size: NA; D: NA; J: TRBJ2-7; V: TRBV7-8; DNA: TGTGCCAGCAGCTTAGGCAGCTACGAGCAGTACTTC; CDR3: CASSLGSYEQYF
size: few; D: NA; J: TRBJ1-1; V: TRBV4-2; DNA: TGTGCCAGCAGCCAGAGACTAATGAACACTGAAGCTTTCTTT; CDR3: CASSQRLMNTEAFF
size: NA; D: TRBD1; J: TRBJ2-1; V: TRBV23-1; DNA: TGCGCCAGCAGTCAATCGTTAAGGCCCCAGGGGGCCCATGAGCAGTTCTTC; CDR3: CASSQSLRPQGAHEQFF
size: NA; D: NA; J: TRBJ1-2; V: TRBV20-1; DNA: TGCAGTGCTGAACCCCCGGGCGGGTACACCTTC; CDR3: CSAEPPGGYTF
size: NA; D: TRBD2; J: TRBJ2-4; V: TRBV7-9; DNA: TGTGCCAGCAGCTTATGGACTAGCGGGAGGGCCAAAAACATTCAGTACTTC; CDR3: CASSLWTSGRAKNIQYF
size: NA; D: NA; J: TRBJ2-7; V: TRBV7-2; DNA: TGTGCCAGCTCATTGGATAGGGGCTACGAGCAGTACTTC; CDR3: CASSLDRGYEQYF
size: few; D: NA; J: TRBJ1-6; V: TRBV7-9; DNA: TGTGCCAGCAGCCCGACTCTGGCGAATTCACCCCTCCACTTT; CDR3: CASSPTLANSPLHF